One sample yielded the 21 T cell receptor beta chains listed below, sequenced in a study of control samples from healthy donors and cancer patients. Data came from immunoSEQ multiplex PCR; TCRdb stores just in-frame clones and leaves some out. Seen here are about 110,000 clones, roughly 91% observed once, and the top ten hold roughly a sixth. The sequencing input was blood. These receptors came from a woman between 50 and 59 years old in good health.

The count of this clone is one. The CDR3 DNA follows: TGTGCCAGCCGCCTTGGCGGTCCTCAAAACATTCAGTACTTC. This translates into CASRLGGPQNIQYF. The chain carries TRBV6-5 and TRBJ2-4; D gene uncertain. CDR1 is MNHEY and CDR2 is SVGAGI in the germline V gene. V lost 8 bases and J lost 5, with 16 bases in between. This CDR3 has 14 amino acids.

This chain joins TRBV7-2 and TRBJ2-1; unclear D gene. Germline CDR1 reads SGHTA; CDR2 reads FQGNSA. V was trimmed by 3 bases and J by 7 bases, leaving 7 bases between them. The CDR3 runs to 12 residues. CDR3 loop: CASSLRINEQFF. The CDR3 DNA follows: TGTGCCAGCAGCTTGAGAATAAATGAGCAGTTCTTC.

This clone appeared a single time. The chain couples TRBV6-5 to TRBJ1-1, with TRBD1 as a possible D gene (5 bases). The CDR3 runs to 12 residues. The ends were cut back, 2 bases at V and 5 bases at J, with 6 bases in the middle. Germline loops: CDR1 MNHEY, CDR2 SVGAGI. CDR3 region: CASSYAGTEAFF. For the CDR3, the DNA is TGTGCCAGCAGTTACGCAGGGACTGAAGCTTTCTTT.

The chain uses TRBV6-5 and TRBJ2-7, with 14 bases identical to TRBD2. The trim removed 6 bases at V and 5 bases at J, leaving 6 bases unmatched. The germline CDR1 and CDR2 sequences are MNHEY and SVGAGI. This CDR3 region has 15 residues. The CDR3 coding sequence is TGTGCCAGCAGGAGACTAGCGGGAGGGCCAAACGAGCAGTACGTC. It specifies CASRRLAGGPNEQYV.

The rearrangement links TRBV3-1 (or the pseudogene TRBV3-2) to TRBJ2-5; D not resolved. Germline lookup yields CDR1 LGHDT and CDR2 YNNKEL (reference sequence). The CDR3 contains 11 residues. Trimming removed 3 bases at V and 5 bases at J, with 4 bases between. The CDR3 DNA sequence: TGTGCCAGCAGCCACCGTGAGACCCAGTACTTC. The encoded protein is CASSHRETQYF.

The chain joins TRBV19 to TRBJ1-1; D is unclear. Germline-derived CDR1 and CDR2 are LNHDA and SQIVND (reference sequence). V was cut by 9 bases and J by 8 bases, with 10 bases left in between. This CDR3 has 10 amino acids. In DNA, the CDR3 is TGTGCCAGCGGCCACGGAGAAGCTTTCTTT. It yields the protein CASGHGEAFF.

V usage is TRBV5-1 and J usage is TRBJ2-7, with 11 nucleotides matching TRBD1. This CDR3 comprises 15 residues. The V gene end was trimmed by 3 bases and the J gene end by 6 bases; junction bases not matched to a gene: 8. Germline loops: CDR1 SGHRS, CDR2 YFSETQ. The CDR3 sequence is CASSSSGTGGREQYF. The CDR3 DNA reads as TGCGCCAGCAGCTCTTCCGGGACAGGGGGACGCGAGCAGTACTTC.

This clone turned up a few times. The V gene is TRBV7-9, the J gene TRBJ1-2, with no clear D. The length of the CDR3 is 14 residues. V lost 5 bases, J lost 3 bases, and 13 bases lay in between. Per the germline V gene, CDR1 is SEHNR and CDR2 is FQNEAQ (reference sequence). The CDR3 loop is CASSGLSEDYGYTF. As DNA, the CDR3 is TGTGCCAGCAGCGGCCTCTCGGAGGACTATGGCTACACCTTC.

This clone appeared a few times. The V call is TRBV6-4, the J call TRBJ1-6; D remains unclear. The germline V gene encodes CDR1 MRHNA and CDR2 SNTAGT. V was shortened by 2 bases and J by 14 bases, with 10 bases between the two germline ends. This CDR3 spans 12 amino acids. As DNA, the CDR3 is TGTGCCAGCAGTGACGGAGTAGGAGCCCTCCACTTT. It encodes CASSDGVGALHF.

This clone came up a few times. The chain links TRBV19 to TRBJ1-2; 8 positions agree with TRBD1. This CDR3 comprises 15 residues. From germline, CDR1 is LNHDA and CDR2 SQIVND (reference sequence). V was pared by 3 bases and J by 6 bases, with 9 bases of the junction left unmatched. The CDR3 loop is CASSIRGRGSDGYTF. In DNA, the CDR3 is TGTGCCAGTAGTATCAGGGGGCGAGGCTCTGATGGCTACACCTTC.

The V and J genes are TRBV2 and TRBJ2-7, with D possibly TRBD2 on 6 matching bases. CDR1 is SNHLY, CDR2 FYNNEI, per germline. This CDR3 has 16 residues. Trimming took 6 bases from V and 5 from J, leaving 23 bases between them. The CDR3 region is CASRATSSRHVNEQYV. The CDR3 nucleotides are TGTGCCAGCAGGGCTACTAGCTCGAGGCATGTCAACGAGCAGTACGTC.

This chain connects TRBV28 to TRBJ1-2; D not certain. CDR3 length: 14 residues. Trimming took off 3 bases at V and 1 base at J, with 9 bases between the two ends. CDR1 and CDR2 (germline): MDHEN, SYDVKM. The CDR3 nucleotides read TGTGCCAGCAGTTTTGGCGGCGGTAACTATGGCTACACCTTC. It codes for CASSFGGGNYGYTF.

The chain links TRBV19 to TRBJ2-3, with 8 bases fitting TRBD1. Trimming took 5 bases from V and 6 from J; bases not matched to a gene: 10. The CDR3 sequence is 15 residues long. Germline V gene data show CDR1 as LNHDA and CDR2 as SQIVND (reference sequence). The CDR3 loop is CASSAGQGREDTQYF. The CDR3 DNA reads as TGTGCCAGTAGTGCAGGACAGGGAAGGGAGGATACGCAGTATTTT.

V gene TRBV2 combines with J gene TRBJ1-5; D unresolved. Germline V gene sequence: CDR1 SNHLY, CDR2 FYNNEI. The CDR3 totals 13 residues. Trimming took off 3 bases at V and 3 bases at J, with 6 bases between the two ends. CDR3 sequence reads: CASSDVDNQPQHF. In DNA form, the CDR3 reads TGTGCCAGCAGTGACGTCGACAATCAGCCCCAGCATTTT.

The rearrangement joins TRBV2 to TRBJ2-2; D unclear. CDR1 SNHLY and CDR2 FYNNEI come from the germline V gene. V was pared by 7 bases and J by 6 bases, with 12 bases between. This CDR3 is 13 amino acids long. In nucleotides, the CDR3 is TGTGCCAGCACAGACTCTTGGGCCGGGGAGCTGTTTTTT. It encodes CASTDSWAGELFF.

The chain recombines TRBV7-9 with TRBJ2-1; the match to TRBD2 covers 14 bases. The trim removed 3 bases at V and 8 bases at J, leaving 3 bases unmatched. Germline V gives CDR1 SEHNR, CDR2 FQNEAQ (reference sequence). The CDR3 has 15 amino acids. CDR3 nucleotides: TGTGCCAGCAGCTTGGGGACTAGCGGGAGTGATGAGCAGTTCTTC. This sequence encodes CASSLGTSGSDEQFF.

The chain uses TRBV13 and TRBJ1-1; D unresolved. The germline gives CDR1 PRHDT, CDR2 FYEKMQ (reference sequence). The CDR3 runs 11 residues. V gave up 5 bases and J gave up 5 bases, with 6 bases separating them. DNA for the CDR3: TGTGCCAGCAGCGGAAGAACTGAAGCTTTCTTT. This gives the protein CASSGRTEAFF. The full variable domain, its missing parts supplied by reference TRBV13 and TRBJ1-1, is AAGVIQSPRHLIKEKRETATLKCYPIPRHDTVYWYQQGPGQDPQFLISFYEKMQSDKGSIPDRFSAQQFSDYHSELNMSSLELGDSALYFCASSGRTEAFFGQGTRLTVV.

The J gene is TRBJ2-1, the V gene TRBV20-1; D possibly corresponds to TRBD2 (7 bases). Germline CDR1 DFQATT, CDR2 SNEGSKA (reference sequence). Trimming stripped 3 bases from V and 4 bases from J, with 10 bases between. The CDR3 contains 13 residues. DNA for the CDR3: TGCAGTGCTAGTGGGGGGGCATACAATGAGCAGTTCTTC. Protein sequence: CSASGGAYNEQFF.

The chain carries TRBV7-9 and TRBJ1-4; D gene unclear. The CDR3 covers 14 residues. V lost 3 bases to trimming and J lost 5 bases, with 10 bases between them. Looked up from germline, CDR1 is SEHNR and CDR2 is FQNEAQ (reference sequence). The CDR3 protein is CASSFPAGNEKLFF. In DNA, the CDR3 is TGTGCCAGCAGCTTCCCCGCGGGCAATGAAAAACTGTTTTTT.

V usage is TRBV5-4 and J usage is TRBJ1-1, with D possibly matching TRBD1 (5 bases). The ends were cut back, 4 bases at V and 2 bases at J, with 9 bases in the middle. Per germline, CDR1 SGHNT and CDR2 YYREEE (reference sequence). The CDR3 has 13 residues. The CDR3 sequence is CASSRDLNTEAFF. In DNA, the CDR3 is TGTGCCAGCAGCCGGGACCTAAACACTGAAGCTTTCTTT.

V and J are TRBV13 and TRBJ2-1; D is unclear. The germline V and J ends were trimmed by 0 bases and 2 bases, with 8 bases remaining between them. The V gene's germline CDR1 is PRHDT and CDR2 FYEKMQ (reference sequence). The CDR3 loop spans 15 amino acids. CDR3 in DNA: TGTGCCAGCAGCTTAGGCAGGCCTCCCTACAATGAGCAGTTCTTC. It encodes CASSLGRPPYNEQFF.